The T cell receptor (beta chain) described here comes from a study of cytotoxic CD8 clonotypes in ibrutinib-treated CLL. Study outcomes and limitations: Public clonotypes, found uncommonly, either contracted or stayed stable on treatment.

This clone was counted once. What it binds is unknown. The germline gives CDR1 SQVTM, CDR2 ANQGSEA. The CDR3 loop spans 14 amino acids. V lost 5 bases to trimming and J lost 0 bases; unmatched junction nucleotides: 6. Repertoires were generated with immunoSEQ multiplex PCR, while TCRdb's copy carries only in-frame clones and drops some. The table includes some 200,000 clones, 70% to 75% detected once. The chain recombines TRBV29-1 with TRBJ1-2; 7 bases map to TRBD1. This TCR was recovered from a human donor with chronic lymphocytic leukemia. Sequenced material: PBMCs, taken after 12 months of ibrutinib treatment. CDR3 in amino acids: CSVYSTGTNYGYTF. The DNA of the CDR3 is TGCAGCGTTTATTCGACAGGGACTAACTATGGCTACACCTTC. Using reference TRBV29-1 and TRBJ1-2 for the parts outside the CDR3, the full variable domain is SAVISQKPSRDICQRGTSLTIQCQVDSQVTMMFWYRQQPGQSLTLIATANQGSEATYESGFVIDKFPISRPNLTFSTLTVSNMSPEDSSIYLCSVYSTGTNYGYTFGSGTRLTVV.